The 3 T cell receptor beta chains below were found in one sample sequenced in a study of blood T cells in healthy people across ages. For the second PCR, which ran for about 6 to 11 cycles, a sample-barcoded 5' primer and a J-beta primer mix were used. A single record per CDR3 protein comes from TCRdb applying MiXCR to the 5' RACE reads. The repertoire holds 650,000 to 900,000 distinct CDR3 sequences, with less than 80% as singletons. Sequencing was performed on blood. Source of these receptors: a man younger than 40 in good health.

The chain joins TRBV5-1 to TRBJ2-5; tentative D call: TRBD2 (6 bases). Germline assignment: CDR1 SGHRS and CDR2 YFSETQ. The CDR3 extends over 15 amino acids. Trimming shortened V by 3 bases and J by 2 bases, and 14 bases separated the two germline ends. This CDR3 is CASSYGLSGQETQYF. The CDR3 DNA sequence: TGCGCCAGCAGCTATGGACTAAGCGGGCAAGAGACCCAGTACTTC.

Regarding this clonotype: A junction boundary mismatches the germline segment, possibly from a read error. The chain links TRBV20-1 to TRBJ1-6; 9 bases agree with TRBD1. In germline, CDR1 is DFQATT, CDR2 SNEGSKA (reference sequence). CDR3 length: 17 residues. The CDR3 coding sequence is TGCAGTGCTGGAGACTTGACAGGGGGCTCCTATAATTCACCCCTCCACTTT. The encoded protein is CSAGDLTGGSYNSPLHF.

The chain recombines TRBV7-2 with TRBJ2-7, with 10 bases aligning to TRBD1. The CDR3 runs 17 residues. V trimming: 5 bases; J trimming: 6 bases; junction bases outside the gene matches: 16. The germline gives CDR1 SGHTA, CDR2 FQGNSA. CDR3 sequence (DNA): TGTGCCAGCAGCCGGCGGGTGGGACAGGGGAGTTATGGCGAGCAGTACTTC. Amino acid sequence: CASSRRVGQGSYGEQYF.